This is a list of T cell receptor beta chains from one sample in a study of T cell responses to AZD1222 COVID-19 vaccine. Data came from immunoSEQ multiplex PCR; TCRdb stores just in-frame clones and leaves some out. The sample has around 99,000 clones, about 92% seen once. Sequences were derived from peripheral blood, sampled on day 0 of AZD1222 vaccination. These receptor sequences come from an adult in good health. Each CDR3 is given with its conserved first and last residue. The size field is filled for only some rows; it gives once, few, many or a size class.

V gene	clone size	J gene	CDR3 length	CDR3 protein
TRBV3-1/TRBV3-2	.	TRBJ1-2	13	CASSQRQGDGYTF
TRBV21-1	.	TRBJ2-5	13	CASSKGSVGTQYF
TRBV4-1	.	TRBJ2-1	17	CASSQDGLGGSYNEQFF
TRBV5-4	.	TRBJ2-2	16	CASSLMMAMNTGELFF
TRBV12-3/TRBV12-4	.	TRBJ1-2	13	CASRDSGGGGYTF
TRBV5-1	.	TRBJ2-1	15	CASSLRLAGDDEQFF
TRBV2	once	TRBJ1-2	14	CASSPSQGWRGYTF
TRBV5-1	.	TRBJ2-5	16	CASRGLAGALEETQYF
TRBV5-1	.	TRBJ2-2	15	CASSLESANTGELFF
TRBV19	.	TRBJ1-1	14	CATTSWDTNTEAFF
TRBV7-2	.	TRBJ1-2	12	CASSLVGYGYTF
TRBV27	.	TRBJ1-2	16	CASMAGWGLANYGYTF
TRBV11-1	.	TRBJ1-2	16	CASSYENRPPNYGYTF
TRBV4-2	.	TRBJ2-2	16	CASREPSRGNTGELFF
TRBV5-4	.	TRBJ2-5	14	CASSQDPGGETQYF
TRBV3-1/TRBV3-2	.	TRBJ1-3	13	CASSQVTGNTIYF
TRBV27	.	TRBJ2-5	14	CASSLAGELATQYF
TRBV3-1/TRBV3-2	.	TRBJ1-4	15	CASSLAGRPNEKLFF
TRBV7-8	.	TRBJ1-1	16	CASSPDRGRENTEAFF
TRBV5-4	.	TRBJ2-3	14	CASSLTGDHSTQYF
TRBV30	once	TRBJ1-2	13	CAWKGTGRYGYTF
TRBV28	.	TRBJ2-5	15	CASSLPSGGTETQYF
TRBV5-4	.	TRBJ1-2	15	CASSLPDRPLYGYTF
TRBV19	.	TRBJ1-5	16	CASNNGVGGAYQPQHF
TRBV30	.	TRBJ2-7	13	CAWSPTPGYEQYF
TRBV5-1	.	TRBJ1-2	15	CASSLATGGEYGYTF
TRBV7-3	.	TRBJ1-2	13	CASSLGAGAGYTF
TRBV11-2	.	TRBJ2-7	15	CASSGISGSSYEQYF
TRBV4-1	.	TRBJ2-7	15	CASSLTRDGTYEQYF
TRBV7-2	.	TRBJ2-7	15	CASSLPGRFSYEQYF
TRBV14	.	TRBJ1-1	12	CASSQQNTEAFF
TRBV28	.	TRBJ2-3	17	CASSSLWTSGSTDTQYF
TRBV30	.	TRBJ1-1	13	CAWSAGLNTEAFF
TRBV3-1/TRBV3-2	.	TRBJ2-7	16	CASSLSRTGVPYEQYF
TRBV5-1	.	TRBJ1-5	13	CASSPRVNQPQHF
TRBV5-1	.	TRBJ1-2	12	CASSGDIYGYTF
TRBV28	.	TRBJ2-7	15	CAISPWGAGVNEQYF
TRBV20-1	.	TRBJ1-2	11	CSASSGNGYTF
TRBV7-9	.	TRBJ2-3	11	CASSPDHTQYF
TRBV5-1	.	TRBJ2-3	14	CASSPPRNTDTQYF
TRBV9	.	TRBJ1-4	16	CASSTLPGIPNEKLFF
TRBV5-1	.	TRBJ1-3	15	CASSLASATGNTIYF
TRBV30	once	TRBJ2-1	14	CAWTIGGGYNEQFF
TRBV30	.	TRBJ1-4	15	CAWGLAGGIGEKLFF
TRBV10-3	few	TRBJ2-1	15	CAIRSGGGGSGEQFF